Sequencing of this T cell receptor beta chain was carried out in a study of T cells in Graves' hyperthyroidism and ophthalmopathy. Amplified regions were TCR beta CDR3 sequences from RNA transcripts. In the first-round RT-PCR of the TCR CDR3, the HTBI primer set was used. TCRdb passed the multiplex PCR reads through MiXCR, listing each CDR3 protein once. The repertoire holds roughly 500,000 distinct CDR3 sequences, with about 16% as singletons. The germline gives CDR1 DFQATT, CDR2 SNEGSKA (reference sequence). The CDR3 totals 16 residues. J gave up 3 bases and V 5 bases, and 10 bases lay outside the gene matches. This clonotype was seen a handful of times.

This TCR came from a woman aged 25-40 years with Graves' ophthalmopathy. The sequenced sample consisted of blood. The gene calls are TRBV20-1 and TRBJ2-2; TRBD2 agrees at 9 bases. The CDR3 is CSALTAGGPDTGELFF. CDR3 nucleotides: TGCAGTGCTCTAACGGCGGGAGGGCCTGACACCGGGGAGCTGTTTTTT.